There are a few counts of the clone carrying this TCR beta chain. Using its own MiXCR run on the 5' RACE reads, TCRdb lists one record per CDR3 protein. Among tens of thousands of distinct CDR3 sequences, 15% to 20% were seen once, and the ten largest hold about 4.7%. This record comes from a study of T cells of healthy individuals. This CDR3 is 14 amino acids long. From germline, CDR1 is SGHRS and CDR2 YFSETQ. The junction had 8 bases not matched to a gene; V was cut back by 6 bases and J by 8 bases. The TCR was taken from a human donor in good health. The chain is built from TRBV5-1 and TRBJ1-6; 7 positions agree with TRBD1. The DNA for the CDR3 is TGCGCCAGCACCAGGACAGGAGTGGATTCACCCCTCCACTTT. Translation: CASTRTGVDSPLHF. The variable domain in full, completed from reference TRBV5-1 and TRBJ1-6, reads KAGVTQTPRYLIKTRGQQVTLSCSPISGHRSVSWYQQTPGQGLQFLFEYFSETQRNKGNFPGRFSGRQFSNSRSEMNVSTLELGDSALYLCASTRTGVDSPLHFGNGTRLTVT.